A single sample gave rise to the 28 T cell receptor beta chains below, sequenced in a study of blood T cell repertoires in COVID-19. This table comes from immunoSEQ multiplex PCR, and its TCRdb copy is limited to in-frame clones, with some not included. Of tens of thousands of clones in the sample, around 90% were seen once. The sequencing sample was made of peripheral blood. The receptors derive from a man aged 50 or older with COVID-19, enrolled during active disease.

This clone was detected a few times. The J gene is TRBJ1-1, the V gene TRBV19; 7 positions match TRBD1. Germline V gives CDR1 LNHDA, CDR2 SQIVND (reference sequence). Trimming at V came to 3 bases and at J to 11 bases, leaving 9 bases not matched to a gene. The CDR3 runs 13 residues. CDR3 DNA: TGTGCCAGTAGTATTGTAGGGGGCAGCGAGGCTTTCTTT. Translation gives CASSIVGGSEAFF.

This chain links TRBV6-2 or TRBV6-3 with TRBJ2-3, with no clear D. V lost 2 bases and J lost 0, with 15 bases in between. The germline V gene has CDR1 MNHEY and CDR2 SVGEGT. This CDR3 comprises 17 residues. CDR3 bases: TGTGCCAGCAGTTACCCGTTGCGGCCCCTGAGCACAGATACGCAGTATTTT. Amino acid sequence: CASSYPLRPLSTDTQYF.

The V call is TRBV3-1 (or the pseudogene TRBV3-2), the J call TRBJ1-2, with D perhaps matching TRBD1 (5 bases). This CDR3 is 13 amino acids long. Trimming removed 4 bases from V and 4 bases from J, with 10 bases in between. Germline CDR1 LGHDT, CDR2 YNNKEL (reference sequence). The CDR3 DNA reads as TGTGCCAGCAGCCCGACAGCTTTCTATGGCTACACCTTC. It is translated as CASSPTAFYGYTF.

The V call is TRBV6-5, the J call TRBJ1-1; D may be TRBD1 (5 bases). Germline V gives CDR1 MNHEY, CDR2 SVGAGI. V was clipped by 8 bases and J by 0 bases, with 16 bases between them. The CDR3 extends over 15 amino acids. The CDR3 DNA reads TGTGCCAGCTCCCCCGGTCCGGACATGAACACTGAAGCTTTCTTT. It encodes CASSPGPDMNTEAFF.

CDR3 residues: CASSRTGTSGRETQYF. CDR3 bases: TGCGCCAGCAGCCGCACCGGGACTAGCGGGAGGGAGACCCAGTACTTC. V is TRBV5-1 and J is TRBJ2-5; 15 bases align to TRBD2. The J segment lost 5 bases and the V segment lost 4 bases, leaving 6 bases of the junction unmatched. The CDR3 contains 16 residues. The germline gives CDR1 SGHRS, CDR2 YFSETQ.

The chain links TRBV30 to TRBJ2-5; 9 nucleotides agree with TRBD2. The germline gives CDR1 GTSNPN, CDR2 SVGIG (reference sequence). The CDR3 runs 19 residues. V was clipped by 0 bases and J by 0 bases; unmatched bases: 14. The CDR3 reads CAWSVQAGGPESYQETQYF. CDR3 nucleotides: TGTGCCTGGAGTGTACAGGCGGGAGGGCCCGAGAGTTACCAAGAGACCCAGTACTTC.

The V and J genes are TRBV5-1 and TRBJ2-7; D is possibly TRBD1 (5 bases). Looked up from germline, CDR1 is SGHRS and CDR2 is YFSETQ. The CDR3 is made up of 15 amino acids. The V and J ends lost 1 base and 3 bases respectively, with 14 bases between them. The CDR3 DNA is TGCGCCAGCAGCTTGTCTACAGGCCGACTCTACGAGCAGTACTTC. Its protein is CASSLSTGRLYEQYF. Looking up the rest from reference TRBV5-1 and TRBJ2-7 gives the full variable domain: KAGVTQTPRYLIKTRGQQVTLSCSPISGHRSVSWYQQTPGQGLQFLFEYFSETQRNKGNFPGRFSGRQFSNSRSEMNVSTLELGDSALYLCASSLSTGRLYEQYFGPGTRLTVT.

V usage is TRBV5-1 and J usage is TRBJ1-3; D possibly corresponds to TRBD1 (5 bases). Per germline, CDR1 SGHRS and CDR2 YFSETQ. The CDR3 contains 15 residues. Trimming removed 1 base at V and 1 base at J, with 9 bases between. The DNA of the CDR3 is TGCGCCAGCAGCTTGCAGGGATTTTCTGGAAACACCATATATTTT. Encoded protein: CASSLQGFSGNTIYF.

This chain uses TRBV9 with TRBJ2-1; D ambiguous. This CDR3 is built from 13 residues. V gave up 3 bases and J gave up 1 base, with 5 bases separating them. The germline CDR1 and CDR2 sequences are SGDLS and YYNGEE. In DNA, the CDR3 is TGTGCCAGCAGCGGAGGATCCTACAATGAGCAGTTCTTC. Its protein product is CASSGGSYNEQFF.

The chain employs TRBV12-3 or TRBV12-4 and TRBJ1-5, with D maybe TRBD1 (5 bases). This CDR3 contains 12 residues. V lost 5 bases and J lost 6, with 8 bases in between. The CDR3 nucleotides are TGTGCCAGCAGTCAGGGATTTCAGCCCCAGCATTTT. It yields the protein CASSQGFQPQHF.

CDR3 region: CASSYTTGAGEAFF. CDR3 DNA: TGTGCCAGCAGCTATACTACAGGGGCCGGTGAAGCTTTCTTT. The chain uses TRBV2 and TRBJ1-1; 7 nucleotides match TRBD1. With V trimmed by 6 bases and J by 7 bases, 11 bases remained unmatched. Germline CDR1 and CDR2: SNHLY and FYNNEI. This CDR3 contains 14 residues.

The CDR3 spells CASSQDRGMGGTEAFF. As DNA, the CDR3 is TGCGCCAGCAGCCAAGATAGGGGTATGGGGGGAACTGAAGCTTTCTTT. The rearrangement links TRBV4-3 to TRBJ1-1; tentatively, D is TRBD1 (5 bases). Trimming cost V 0 bases and J 5 bases, with 16 bases left between them. Germline V gene data show CDR1 as LGHNA and CDR2 as YSLEER. This CDR3 has 16 residues.

This chain uses TRBV30 with TRBJ2-2; tentative D call: TRBD1 (7 bases). CDR3 length: 18 residues. V was trimmed by 2 bases and J by 3 bases, leaving 22 bases between them. Germline CDR1 is GTSNPN and CDR2 is SVGIG (reference sequence). This CDR3 is CAWSWVTGTAVDTGELFF. The DNA for the CDR3 is TGTGCCTGGAGTTGGGTGACAGGGACTGCCGTTGACACCGGGGAGCTGTTTTTT.

The chain carries TRBV10-2 and TRBJ2-7, with D possibly being TRBD1 (6 bases). This CDR3 region has 15 residues. Germline loops: CDR1 WSHSY, CDR2 SAAADI. Trimming took 6 bases from V and 0 from J, leaving 15 bases between them. In DNA, the CDR3 is TGCGCCAGCAGCAGGGGTCGGGGTAGCTCCTACGAGCAGTACTTC. This sequence encodes CASSRGRGSSYEQYF.

The chain couples TRBV5-1 to TRBJ2-2; 10 bases are a match to TRBD1. CDR1 SGHRS and CDR2 YFSETQ come from the germline V gene. The V gene end was trimmed by 2 bases and the J gene end by 5 bases; junction bases not matched to a gene: 6. This CDR3 is 16 amino acids long. CDR3 amino acids: CASSFRDRGSTGELFF. CDR3 nucleotides: TGCGCCAGCAGCTTCCGGGACAGGGGTTCAACCGGGGAGCTGTTTTTT.

The gene calls are TRBV7-9 and TRBJ1-1; TRBD1 agrees at 8 bases. Germline trimming cut 5 bases from V and 3 bases from J; bases unmatched to any gene: 17. The CDR3 sequence is 18 residues long. In germline, CDR1 is SEHNR, CDR2 FQNEAQ (reference sequence). The CDR3 DNA is TGTGCCAGCAGCCCACGCTCCGGGGACAGGATGCGATACACTGAAGCTTTCTTT. As protein: CASSPRSGDRMRYTEAFF.

V is TRBV18 and J is TRBJ1-6; D uncertain. CDR1 is KGHSH, CDR2 LQKENI, per germline. The germline V and J ends were trimmed by 4 bases and 5 bases, with 15 bases remaining between them. The length of the CDR3 is 16 residues. Here the CDR3 reads CASSLTDAADNSPLHF. The CDR3 DNA sequence: TGTGCCAGCTCACTCACCGACGCGGCGGATAATTCACCCCTCCACTTT.

This clone showed up just once. This rearrangement joins TRBV19 to TRBJ2-1; no definite D call. V shed 5 bases and J shed 3 bases, with 8 bases lying between them. The V gene's germline CDR1 is LNHDA and CDR2 SQIVND (reference sequence). The CDR3 length is 13 residues. The CDR3 reads CASSVTDYNEQFF. DNA of the CDR3: TGTGCCAGTAGTGTAACAGACTACAATGAGCAGTTCTTC.

The rearrangement uses TRBV5-1 and TRBJ2-1; 15 bases are a match to TRBD2. The germline CDR1 and CDR2 sequences are SGHRS and YFSETQ. The CDR3 is made up of 18 amino acids. Trimming took 6 bases from V and 6 from J; bases not matched to a gene: 13. CDR3 protein: CASTRRGLAGGTPNEQFF. CDR3 nucleotide sequence: TGCGCCAGCACCCGGAGGGGACTAGCGGGAGGAACCCCCAATGAGCAGTTCTTC.

In this sample, this clone turned up once. The chain uses TRBV7-2 and TRBJ2-7, with 7 bases identical to TRBD2. The CDR3 is 15 amino acids. Germline assignment: CDR1 SGHTA and CDR2 FQGNSA. Unmatched junction bases numbered 6, after V lost 4 bases and J lost 0 bases. DNA of the CDR3: TGTGCCAGCAGCTCGTGGACTAGAGGCTCCTACGAGCAGTACTTC. Translated: CASSSWTRGSYEQYF.

The chain uses TRBV19 and TRBJ1-5, with D possibly TRBD1 on 6 matching bases. CDR3 length: 13 residues. Germline CDR1 and CDR2: LNHDA and SQIVND (reference sequence). The ends were cut back, 5 bases at V and 10 bases at J, with 15 bases in the middle. The CDR3 DNA reads as TGTGCCAGTAGTGACAGGCCCAATGGACCCCAGCATTTT. Translating gives CASSDRPNGPQHF. Filled out from reference TRBV19 and TRBJ1-5, the complete variable domain reads DGGITQSPKYLFRKEGQNVTLSCEQNLNHDAMYWYRQDPGQGLRLIYYSQIVNDFQKGDIAEGYSVSREKKESFPLTVTSAQKNPTAFYLCASSDRPNGPQHFGDGTRLSIL.

This clone was seen a handful of times. J is TRBJ2-3 and V is TRBV10-3, with D possibly being TRBD2 (6 bases). The CDR3 is 14 amino acids. V lost 1 base and J lost 1, with 6 bases in between. Germline V gene sequence: CDR1 ENHRY, CDR2 SYGVKD. CDR3 loop: CAISEWEGTDTQYF. In DNA, the CDR3 is TGTGCCATCAGTGAGTGGGAGGGCACAGATACGCAGTATTTT.

The gene calls are TRBV6-5 and TRBJ1-1, with D perhaps matching TRBD1 (6 bases). The ends were cut back, 5 bases at V and 7 bases at J, with 20 bases in the middle. The CDR3 totals 15 residues. Germline V gene sequence: CDR1 MNHEY, CDR2 SVGAGI. The CDR3 spells CASSLKPGTLGEAFF. CDR3 in DNA: TGTGCCAGCAGTCTAAAACCCGGGACACTCGGTGAAGCTTTCTTT.

The chain links TRBV7-2 to TRBJ2-7, with 9 bases identical to TRBD2. The germline V gene encodes CDR1 SGHTA and CDR2 FQGNSA. The CDR3 contains 16 residues. V lost 2 bases and J lost 3; bases outside the gene matches: 8. The CDR3 here is CASSLWLGGRVYEQYF. CDR3 DNA sequence: TGTGCCAGCAGCTTATGGTTGGGCGGGAGGGTCTACGAGCAGTACTTC.

The chain joins TRBV7-2 to TRBJ1-5; D perhaps matches TRBD1 (5 bases). The CDR3 totals 15 residues. Trimming pared 2 bases from V and 11 bases from J, leaving 19 bases between. In germline, CDR1 is SGHTA, CDR2 FQGNSA. Here the CDR3 reads CASSLIYRRASSQHF. CDR3 nucleotides: TGTGCCAGCAGCTTAATTTATCGCAGGGCCAGCTCCCAGCATTTT.

The V and J genes are TRBV5-1 and TRBJ2-5, with 9 nucleotides matching TRBD1. This CDR3 is built from 18 residues. CDR1 is SGHRS and CDR2 is YFSETQ in the germline V gene. V was clipped by 4 bases and J by 1 base; unmatched bases: 14. The CDR3 is CASSRTGGRMLTQETQYF. DNA of the CDR3: TGCGCCAGCAGCCGCACAGGGGGCAGGATGCTGACCCAAGAGACCCAGTACTTC.

The chain joins TRBV6-2 or TRBV6-3 to TRBJ2-7; tentatively, D is TRBD1 (6 bases). V lost 5 bases, J lost 3 bases, and 11 bases lay in between. The CDR3 is 13 residues long. Germline values: CDR1 MNHEY, CDR2 SVGEGT. The CDR3: CASSPRGSYEQYF. The CDR3, as DNA: TGTGCCAGCAGTCCCAGGGGAAGCTACGAGCAGTACTTC.

The chain has TRBV18 and TRBJ1-3; D gene ambiguous. Germline V CDR1 and CDR2: KGHSH, LQKENI. The germline V and J ends were trimmed by 3 bases and 0 bases, with 15 bases remaining between them. There are 17 residues in the CDR3. CDR3 nucleotides: TGTGCCAGCTCACCCTTAACAGTTCAACCCTCTGGAAACACCATATATTTT. It yields the protein CASSPLTVQPSGNTIYF.